One sample yielded the 10 T cell receptor beta chains listed below, sequenced in a study of molecular identifiers for immune sequencing clone quantification (dated by TCRdb to the late 2010s). The library was built by means of PCR. This sample was sequenced with a NextSeq 500. The raw public data were reprocessed by TCRdb itself: fastp quality trimming at Q25, MiXCR clonotype calling, in-frame beta chains only. Rows with one shared CDR3 protein collapse into an entry with the most common genes and DNA. The sample includes about half a million distinct CDR3 sequences, with about 25% observed a single time. The biggest ten clones account for roughly 0.77% of the sample. What was sequenced was naive CD8+ T cells from blood, with Jurkat cell RNA spiked in. Taken with the paper, the label for cell subset or site translates to: FACS-sorted CD8+CD4-CCR7+CD45RA+ naive T cells. Every receptor here comes from a human donor in good health. Some libraries in this study had Jurkat cell RNA spiked in.

Of note for this clonotype: Because it lacks the conserved phenylalanine or tryptophan at the end, this CDR3 is likely a read error. This chain links TRBV27 with TRBJ2-7, with D possibly TRBD2 on 5 matching bases. The CDR3 is 13 residues long. The V end lost 0 bases, the J end lost 5 bases, and 8 bases lay between the germline ends. Germline V lookup: CDR1 MNHEY, CDR2 SMNVEV (reference sequence). CDR3 region: CASSLSRANEQYL. The CDR3 DNA follows: TGTGCCAGCAGTTTATCGAGGGCGAACGAGCAGTACCTC.

V is TRBV20-1 and J is TRBJ2-7; no clear D. Trimming took off 5 bases at V and 7 bases at J, with 18 bases between the two ends. The CDR3 runs to 13 residues. CDR1 is DFQATT, CDR2 SNEGSKA, per germline (reference sequence). The CDR3 DNA reads as TGCAGTGCTTGGACCGGCCTTCTGGGAGAGCAGTACTTC. Translating it yields CSAWTGLLGEQYF.

This rearrangement joins TRBV9 to TRBJ1-2; D ambiguous. The CDR3 spans 13 residues. Germline CDR1 SGDLS, CDR2 YYNGEE. Trimming shortened V by 10 bases and J by 10 bases, and 23 bases separated the two germline ends. The CDR3 is CAATAGSLEDYTF. The CDR3, as DNA: TGTGCCGCGACGGCAGGATCACTGGAGGACTACACCTTC.

This clonotype was picked up many times. This chain links TRBV6-5 with TRBJ1-5; the match to TRBD1 covers 7 bases. Germline V CDR1 and CDR2: MNHEY, SVGAGI. V shed 5 bases and J 6 bases; nucleotides not matched to a gene: 10. This CDR3 has 15 amino acids. CDR3 in amino acids: CASSDRQGRAQPQHF. The CDR3 nucleotides are TGTGCCAGCAGTGACCGACAGGGTCGCGCTCAGCCCCAGCATTTT.

The sample holds one count of this clonotype. With a much larger clone just one base away, this may be a read error. This chain joins TRBV29-1 and TRBJ2-7; maybe TRBD1 (8 bases). This CDR3 spans 15 amino acids. Germline V gives CDR1 SQVTM, CDR2 ANQGSEA. Trimming shortened V by 4 bases and J by 1 base, and 17 bases separated the two germline ends. The chain's CDR3 is CSVGETGEGSYEQYF. Here the CDR3 DNA reads TGCAGCGTTGGAGAGACAGGGGAGGGTTCCTACGAGCAGTACTTC.

The table lists this clonotype with a count of one. The chain uses TRBV7-9 and TRBJ2-7, with TRBD1 matching 10 bases. The CDR3 contains 18 residues. Trimming removed 6 bases from V and 2 bases from J; junction bases left unmatched: 16. Germline CDR1 SEHNR, CDR2 FQNEAQ (reference sequence). The CDR3 sequence is CASSRGDGGQGIPYEQYF. DNA for the CDR3: TGTGCCAGCAGTCGAGGGGATGGGGGACAGGGGATTCCCTACGAGCAGTACTTC.

This clonotype was recorded many times. The chain has TRBV6-5 and TRBJ1-1; D not certain. There are 15 residues in the CDR3. Trimming left V 9 bases short and J 4 bases short, with 21 bases between. In germline, CDR1 is MNHEY, CDR2 SVGAGI. CDR3 protein: CASGREDFRTTEAFF. The DNA for the CDR3 is TGTGCCAGTGGCCGGGAGGACTTCCGTACCACTGAAGCTTTCTTT.

This clonotype was counted ten times or more. This chain connects TRBV4-3 to TRBJ2-7, with 7 positions matching TRBD1. The V segment lost 1 base and the J segment 3 bases; nucleotides outside the gene matches: 0. CDR3 size: 13 residues. Germline V gene data show CDR1 as LGHNA and CDR2 as YSLEER. The CDR3 sequence is CASSQGTGYEQYF. The CDR3 DNA reads as TGCGCCAGCAGCCAAGGGACAGGCTACGAGCAGTACTTC.

About this clonotype: A much larger clone is a single base away; this may be a read error. The gene calls are TRBV5-4 and TRBJ2-7, with 8 nucleotides matching TRBD1. The CDR3 runs 14 residues. V was clipped by 6 bases and J by 2 bases; unmatched bases: 7. Germline-derived CDR1 and CDR2 are SGHNT and YYREEE (reference sequence). CDR3 coding DNA: TGTGCCAGCAACTCTTCGGACAGGGCCTACGAGCAGTACTTC. Its protein product is CASNSSDRAYEQYF.

The chain recombines TRBV12-3 or TRBV12-4 with TRBJ1-2; unclear D gene. The V end lost 1 base, the J end lost 4 bases, and 10 bases lay between the germline ends. The CDR3 sequence is 14 residues long. The CDR3 is CASSLDSGIYGYTF. CDR3 sequence (DNA): TGTGCCAGCAGTTTAGACAGTGGGATCTATGGCTACACCTTC.